The clone carrying this TCR beta chain was observed many times. This sample was taken from a study of low-dose radiotherapy and immunotherapy resistance in tumors. Study context: A dose of 1 Gy per fraction every two weeks went to Cohort 2, totaling 13 Gy over 26 weeks. The patients were given nivolumab 240 mg every two weeks and ipilimumab 1 mg/kg every six weeks, through an intravenous route. Patients' oral aspirin dose was 300 mg daily across four cycles from cycle 1 day 1.

First-strand cDNA relied on TRAV- and TRBV-specific primers spanning alpha and beta chains. Amplification, which lasted 15 to 20 PCR cycles, used a constant-region primer and V-primer adapter to amplify TCRs. Amplifying the isolated mRNA was done by in vitro transcription. TCRdb redid the calling of the reads with MiXCR, one entry per CDR3 protein. The sample lists more than 50,000 distinct CDR3 sequences; approximately 25% were seen once. V was pared by 4 bases and J by 5 bases, with 8 bases between. CDR3 length: 13 residues. Germline V CDR1 and CDR2: SGHDN, FVKESK. Time point noted: before trial treatment.

The source of this sequence is a male donor with rectosigmoid adenocarcinoma. J is TRBJ1-4 and V is TRBV14; no definite D call. This specimen was PBMCs, taken before treatment. The CDR3 reads CASSRSPNEKLFF. As DNA, the CDR3 is TGTGCCAGCAGCCGGAGCCCCAATGAAAAACTGTTTTTT.